The rows below give T cell receptor beta chains drawn from one sample of a study of blood T cell repertoires in COVID-19. TCRdb keeps only in-frame clones here, not all; method: immunoSEQ multiplex PCR. The sample holds 65,000 or so clones, roughly 71% seen once. Sequenced: peripheral blood. The receptor set was obtained from a woman between 50 and 59 years old with active or convalescent COVID-19. The CDR3 runs from the conserved cysteine through the conserved F or W.

V	J	CDR3
TRBV20-1	TRBJ1-6	CSASATGGSYNSPLHF
TRBV11-3	TRBJ2-1	CASSPQGYNEQFF
TRBV5-1	TRBJ2-1	CASSPTGGSNEQFF
TRBV5-5	TRBJ2-3	CASSSGTITETQYF
TRBV9	TRBJ1-1	CASSAGQATEAFF
TRBV3-1/TRBV3-2	TRBJ1-4	CASSLQGALATNEKLFF
TRBV4-3	TRBJ2-1	CASSQDSSEGYNEQFF
TRBV29-1	TRBJ2-3	CSVGEGGIGTDTQYF
TRBV30	TRBJ2-4	CAWSVGLAGVQYF
TRBV7-8	TRBJ2-3	CASVLAGDTDTQYF
TRBV11-2	TRBJ2-1	CASSLEAGSYNEQFF
TRBV6-2/TRBV6-3	TRBJ2-1	CASSYGGSGPYNEQFF
TRBV20-1	TRBJ1-2	CSASQGDYGYTF
TRBV6-5	TRBJ2-3	CASTGLGGRTDTQYF
TRBV11-2	TRBJ1-1	CASSLNRQGLRAFF
TRBV3-1/TRBV3-2	TRBJ2-7	CASSQALLPEQYF
TRBV27	TRBJ1-4	CASSPSPGTPYEKLFF
TRBV7-2	TRBJ1-5	CASTRTRGEQHF
TRBV7-3	TRBJ2-3	CASSSTSGTDTQYF
TRBV14	TRBJ2-3	CASSQGLASTDTQYF
TRBV4-3	TRBJ2-3	CASSPLSAGGRDTQYF
TRBV6-5	TRBJ2-7	CASSYSRGPYEQYF
TRBV9	TRBJ2-5	CASSRPGTDFQETQYF
TRBV29-1	TRBJ1-1	CSVEGYMNTEAFF
TRBV9	TRBJ1-2	CASTVSGTAYGYTF
TRBV19	TRBJ1-1	CASSPGQGSAEAFF
TRBV28	TRBJ2-7	CASSPSLGTGREQYF
TRBV19	TRBJ1-2	CASGRGVNYGYTF
TRBV19	TRBJ1-5	CATGVGNQPQHF
TRBV4-1	TRBJ1-1	CASSHARDIGGGAFF
TRBV4-2	TRBJ2-5	CASSQDYGGRGAKTQYF
TRBV30	TRBJ1-4	CAALSATNEKLFF
TRBV30	TRBJ2-3	CAWSGGGKFTDTQYF
TRBV7-9	TRBJ1-6	CASSVGQGWNSPLHF
TRBV10-2	TRBJ1-1	CASTPGQEGSEAFF
TRBV25-1	TRBJ2-3	CASSDELGRATDTQYF
TRBV6-2/TRBV6-3	TRBJ1-5	CASSSHVRADRQPQHF
TRBV6-1	TRBJ2-1	CASSEAGVSYNEQFF
TRBV2	TRBJ2-3	CASSEPSSGRATDTQYF
TRBV27	TRBJ1-2	CASGFGRGRPNYGYTF
TRBV2	TRBJ1-1	CASSYRGKGTEAFF
TRBV6-4	TRBJ1-6	CASSDSGRGHLRSPLHF
TRBV27	TRBJ1-1	CASSRRQENTEAFF
TRBV7-2	TRBJ2-6	CASSKRAGANVLTF
TRBV18	TRBJ1-3	CASSPDRGHGGNTIYF
TRBV3-1/TRBV3-2	TRBJ2-7	CASSQGALAYEQYF
TRBV7-2	TRBJ2-1	CASSLWTSGRRDEQFF
TRBV7-9	TRBJ2-7	CASSPRGLSYEQYF
TRBV7-2	TRBJ2-2	CASGPGTVTGELFF
TRBV7-9	TRBJ2-2	CASSPRLDSGELFF
TRBV29-1	TRBJ2-5	CSVDSPRGETQYF
TRBV5-1	TRBJ1-2	CASSPPGTGTEGYTF
TRBV5-1	TRBJ1-4	CASSIGQGSEKLFF
TRBV9	TRBJ1-2	CASSLQGHGGYTF
TRBV6-5	TRBJ1-1	CASSYSTSGGTEAFF
TRBV6-5	TRBJ1-2	CASSYSPRANYGYTF
TRBV7-9	TRBJ2-1	CASSLGLAEYNEQFF
TRBV27	TRBJ1-1	CASSLSPDRGSSAFF
TRBV19	TRBJ1-1	CASNGGMNTEAFF
TRBV7-2	TRBJ2-7	CASSLFNEQYF